This T cell receptor beta chain was captured in a study of T cell responses to AZD1222 COVID-19 vaccine. On the study more broadly: Second doses that came at about 4 or about 12 weeks were put together.

Trimming shortened V by 6 bases and J by 2 bases, and 10 bases separated the two germline ends. Germline assignment: CDR1 SNHLY and CDR2 FYNNEI. CDR3 length: 13 residues. Data came from immunoSEQ multiplex PCR; TCRdb stores just in-frame clones and leaves some out. The sample has about 140,000 clones, roughly 90% seen once; the top ten hold 4% to 5%. Source: peripheral blood, taken on day 0 of AZD1222 vaccination. The clonotype was recovered from an adult in good health. The rearrangement uses TRBV2 and TRBJ2-5; D is unclear. The CDR3 DNA reads TGTGCCAGCAGAATGGGCGGACAAGAGACCCAGTACTTC. Encoded protein: CASRMGGQETQYF.